The entry below gives a single TCR beta chain sequence along with its context. By its share of the sample, this clonotype is medium-sized (0.01 to 0.1%). This clone's antigen is unknown. Base qualities are not at hand, and no much larger clone is one base apart. Using a mixed TRB-A/B primer pool, multiplex touch-down PCR amplified rearranged TRB sequences covering the V, D and J segments. Two consecutive PCR reactions with Phusion HS II polymerase added Illumina adapters and sample indices to the amplicons. The amplicons were purified from gel with the NucleoSpin Gel and PCR Clean-up kit and then assessed with Qubit and an Agilent 2100 Bioanalyzer. Sequencing of the libraries was done on an Illumina MiSeq with paired-end, single-indexed 600-cycle runs. The authors' pipeline ran thus. MiXCR versions 2.12 and 3.0.5 were used to process TRB sequences. Each unique CDR3 nucleotide sequence counted as one clone, and only productive sequences with at least two reads were retained. The repertoire metrics were Shannon diversity, evenness, clonality (calculated as one minus evenness), and diversity profiles parameterized by alpha from 0 to 5. The IGoR algorithm was used to calculate generation probabilities for clones in the paired samples taken before and after chemotherapy. TCRdb's own reprocessing of the public reads used fastp at Q25 and MiXCR and kept productive beta chains. Each CDR3 protein appears once, grouped with its most common genes and DNA. The V and J calls shown here were made by TCRdb, not taken from the authors' results. The sample contains about 13,000 distinct CDR3 sequences, approximately 24% of them found a single time. The leading ten clones occupy around 3% of the sample.

The record originates from a study of T cell repertoires in aging, cancer and after chemotherapy (dated by TCRdb to the late 2010s). Background on the whole study: Donors were distributed across six age groups ranging from 30 or younger to 70 or older, with at least three individuals included per group. Control TCR repertoires from healthy donors were recorded over several months to years, and clear clonal overlap was observed across re-sampling. Some 9 million TCR reads were contained in the full dataset. The study profiled peripheral blood TCR beta repertoires from healthy donors and cancer patients to examine immunoaging and T cell reconstitution after chemotherapy. A cohort of 220 or so cancer patients (around 94 with hematological and approximately 120 with solid cancers) was assembled, and 95 to 100 healthy donors were included as a reference group. The research as a whole found: In both cancer cohorts, the median generation probability rose over the chemotherapy interval, which suggests that the repertoire was reconstituted through rebound thymic output. Compared with age-matched healthy donors, untreated patients with hematological or solid cancers had significantly lower TCR diversity and higher clonality in blood. According to the authors, the repertoire data do not permit conclusions about immunological memory after chemotherapy. In healthy donors, the drop in TCR diversity with age came mainly from a loss of richness, whereas in cancer patients a loss of evenness also played a part.

TCR beta rearrangements were amplified from genomic DNA extracted from peripheral blood rather than from sorted cells or RNA. The TCR originated in a human donor in good health. Sample: blood.

The CDR3 protein is CASSLSGGSYEQYF. The sequenced DNA: TGTGCCAGCAGCTTATCAGGGGGCAGCTACGAGCAGTACTTC. Recombination linked TRBV7-3 to TRBJ2-7, with 8 central nucleotides matching TRBD1. Clipping removes 2 bases from V and 3 bases from J, with 3 as the unmatched junction base count. The CDR3 holds 14 amino acids from the cysteine to the phenylalanine. Just CDR3 DNA is preserved here, 42 bases in frame from base 1. CDR1 and CDR2, looked up from the germline V gene, are SGHTA and FQGTGA.